The 20 T cell receptor beta chains below were found in one sample sequenced in a study of OX40 agonist ivuxolimab in advanced cancers. Assay: immunoSEQ multiplex PCR; the TCRdb copy retains only in-frame clones and omits some. The data show roughly 80,000 clones, with about 85% seen just once and around 0.6% held by the top ten. The sequences come from CD4+ or CD8+ T cells sorted from blood, collected in a trial of the OX40 agonist ivuxolimab. The source is an adult with an advanced solid tumor such as melanoma, head and neck, liver or kidney cancer.

This chain connects TRBV6-5 to TRBJ1-3, with a weak D call TRBD1 (5 bases). The CDR3 has 13 residues. Germline lookup yields CDR1 MNHEY and CDR2 SVGAGI. Trimming left V 8 bases short and J 2 bases short, with 10 bases between. CDR3 sequence: CASSGGAGNTIYF. The CDR3 DNA sequence: TGTGCCAGCTCCGGGGGGGCTGGAAACACCATATATTTT.

This clone was recorded only once. The rearrangement uses TRBV7-3 and TRBJ2-2, with 7 nucleotides matching TRBD1. The J segment lost 2 bases and the V segment lost 1 base, leaving 4 bases of the junction unmatched. The CDR3 is made up of 16 amino acids. Germline V lookup: CDR1 SGHTA, CDR2 FQGTGA. CDR3 DNA: TGTGCCAGCAGCTTAAGACAGGGTTTAAACACCGGGGAGCTGTTTTTT. This gives the protein CASSLRQGLNTGELFF.

The V and J genes are TRBV30 and TRBJ1-3; tentatively, D is TRBD1 (6 bases). Trimming left V 2 bases short and J 0 bases short, with 14 bases between. Germline lookup yields CDR1 GTSNPN and CDR2 SVGIG (reference sequence). This CDR3 contains 16 residues. In nucleotides, the CDR3 is TGTGCCTGGAGTTTATCAGGGACATACTCTGGAAACACCATATATTTT. This encodes CAWSLSGTYSGNTIYF.

The chain's CDR3 is CASSLEGLGNTEAFF. CDR3 nucleotide sequence: TGCGCCAGCAGCTTGGAAGGCTTAGGGAACACTGAAGCTTTCTTT. The chain recombines TRBV5-1 with TRBJ1-1; no reliable D call. This CDR3 has 15 residues. V gave up 0 bases and J gave up 1 base, with 10 bases separating them. Germline V gene sequence: CDR1 SGHRS, CDR2 YFSETQ.

This sequence joins TRBV19 and TRBJ1-5, with a possible D match to TRBD1 (5 bases). V gave up 6 bases and J gave up 4 bases, with 22 bases separating them. CDR1 and CDR2 from the germline V gene are LNHDA and SQIVND (reference sequence). The CDR3 is made up of 17 amino acids. CDR3: CASRGVDADSRNQPQHF. The CDR3 coding sequence is TGTGCCAGTAGAGGGGTGGACGCTGACAGTAGGAATCAGCCCCAGCATTTT.

V and J are TRBV30 and TRBJ1-5; D is uncertain. This CDR3 has 14 residues. Trimming took off 0 bases at V and 2 bases at J, with 8 bases between the two ends. Germline CDR1 GTSNPN, CDR2 SVGIG (reference sequence). In DNA form, the CDR3 reads TGTGCCTGGAGTGTGGGGAGTCGCAATCAGCCCCAGCATTTT. This encodes CAWSVGSRNQPQHF.

The CDR3 nucleotides are TGTGCCAGCAGCGTGACAGCAGTGGGGGAGACCCAGTACTTC. Protein: CASSVTAVGETQYF. The J gene is TRBJ2-5, the V gene TRBV7-3; weak D call: TRBD1 (5 bases). The V gene lost 5 bases and the J gene lost 5 bases, with 15 bases spanning the gap. This CDR3 has 14 residues. In germline, CDR1 is SGHTA, CDR2 FQGTGA.

This chain connects TRBV5-1 to TRBJ1-1, with 7 bases fitting TRBD1. This CDR3 region has 14 residues. Germline V gene data show CDR1 as SGHRS and CDR2 as YFSETQ. The trim removed 3 bases at V and 4 bases at J, leaving 6 bases unmatched. This chain's CDR3 is CASSWGPGGTEAFF. CDR3 DNA: TGCGCCAGCAGCTGGGGACCAGGGGGCACTGAAGCTTTCTTT.

The V gene is TRBV12-5, the J gene TRBJ2-5; D is ambiguous. V was cut by 6 bases and J by 5 bases, with 19 bases left in between. CDR1 is LGHNT, CDR2 FRNRAP, per germline. The CDR3 spans 15 residues. In DNA, the CDR3 is TGTGCTAGTGGAACCGACACGGGTCCGCGGGAGACCCAGTACTTC. Its translation: CASGTDTGPRETQYF.

The chain is built from TRBV19 and TRBJ2-3; 11 nucleotides align to TRBD2. Germline V lookup: CDR1 LNHDA, CDR2 SQIVND (reference sequence). V dropped 6 bases and J dropped 7; count of bases not matched to a gene: 6. This CDR3 has 14 amino acids. CDR3 DNA sequence: TGTGCCAGTAGCTTAGCGGGGGGGCAAAATACGCAGTATTTT. Translating it yields CASSLAGGQNTQYF. Supplemented by reference TRBV19 and TRBJ2-3, the full variable domain reads DGGITQSPKYLFRKEGQNVTLSCEQNLNHDAMYWYRQDPGQGLRLIYYSQIVNDFQKGDIAEGYSVSREKKESFPLTVTSAQKNPTAFYLCASSLAGGQNTQYFGPGTRLTVL.

The chain recombines TRBV5-1 with TRBJ2-3; the match to TRBD2 covers 9 bases. Germline values: CDR1 SGHRS, CDR2 YFSETQ. The CDR3 is made up of 15 amino acids. V lost 0 bases to trimming and J lost 5 bases; unmatched junction nucleotides: 4. The CDR3 is CASSLGGGAVDTQYF. DNA for the CDR3: TGCGCCAGCAGCTTGGGCGGGGGGGCCGTAGATACGCAGTATTTT.

The rearrangement joins TRBV7-9 to TRBJ2-2; D remains ambiguous. Looked up from germline, CDR1 is SEHNR and CDR2 is FQNEAQ (reference sequence). V shed 7 bases and J shed 6 bases, with 15 bases lying between them. This CDR3 comprises 14 residues. The CDR3 DNA reads as TGTGCCAGCAACATGGCCGGGTTGCCCGGGGAGCTGTTTTTT. Protein: CASNMAGLPGELFF.

The chain uses TRBV5-1 and TRBJ1-6; D is undetermined. From germline, CDR1 is SGHRS and CDR2 YFSETQ. CDR3 length equals 16 residues. V dropped 0 bases and J dropped 4 bases, with 11 bases sitting between them. Written as DNA, the CDR3 is TGCGCCAGCAGCTTGGGCCAGACGAATTATAATTCACCCCTCCACTTT. Protein product: CASSLGQTNYNSPLHF.

The chain employs TRBV5-3 and TRBJ2-3; maybe TRBD1 (5 bases). TRBV5-3 is an ORF, and what it does is uncertain. The V gene lost 3 bases and the J gene lost 5 bases, with 19 bases spanning the gap. CDR3 length: 16 residues. This chain's CDR3 is CARSSAGYTPRDTQYF. As DNA, the CDR3 is TGTGCCAGAAGCTCGGCAGGGTACACCCCACGAGATACGCAGTATTTT.

In regard to this clone: The sample holds other DNA sequences that translate to the same CDR3. This rearrangement joins TRBV2 to TRBJ1-4; 8 nucleotides line up with TRBD1. Germline V gives CDR1 SNHLY, CDR2 FYNNEI. CDR3 length equals 14 residues. V was clipped by 6 bases and J by 8 bases; unmatched bases: 8. The CDR3, as DNA: TGTGCCAGCAGGGTACAGGGGGGTGGCGAAAAACTGTTTTTT. Translated, it gives CASRVQGGGEKLFF.

V and J are TRBV11-1 and TRBJ1-2, with 8 bases that match TRBD1. CDR1 and CDR2 (germline): SGHAT, FQDESV (reference sequence). The CDR3 is 18 amino acids. Losses at the gene ends were 4 bases for V and 6 bases for J; bases not matched to a gene: 19. The CDR3 spells CASSSTMRGTGDTDGYTF. The CDR3, as DNA: TGTGCCAGCAGCTCGACAATGCGCGGGACAGGCGATACAGATGGCTACACCTTC.

This chain uses TRBV5-1 with TRBJ1-5; D is perhaps TRBD1 (6 bases). V lost 2 bases to trimming and J lost 5 bases, with 14 bases between them. The CDR3 runs to 15 residues. The germline CDR1 and CDR2 sequences are SGHRS and YFSETQ. The CDR3 spells CASSLQGGGDQPQHF. The CDR3 DNA reads as TGCGCCAGCAGCTTACAGGGTGGGGGTGATCAGCCCCAGCATTTT.

The genes are TRBV7-9 and TRBJ2-7, with D perhaps TRBD1 (5 bases). The CDR3 runs to 13 residues. Germline V CDR1 and CDR2: SEHNR, FQNEAQ (reference sequence). V lost 6 bases and J 7 bases, leaving 16 bases between the germline ends. The CDR3 nucleotides read TGTGCCAGCAGGAATGTAGGGGAAAGGGAGCAGTACTTC. This encodes CASRNVGEREQYF.

The chain employs TRBV27 and TRBJ1-6, with D possibly matching TRBD1 (5 bases). This CDR3 has 15 residues. Germline loops: CDR1 MNHEY, CDR2 SMNVEV (reference sequence). V lost 8 bases, J lost 13 bases, and 24 bases lay in between. CDR3 sequence (DNA): TGTGCCAGCGGCTATTCGACAGAGAGGGCCGGGCCCCTCCACTTT. This codes for CASGYSTERAGPLHF.

CDR3 coding DNA: TGTGCCTGGAGTGTAAACGGGGGAAACACCATATATTTT. Translated, it gives CAWSVNGGNTIYF. This sequence joins TRBV30 and TRBJ1-3; D not resolved. V was clipped by 0 bases and J by 4 bases, with 7 bases between them. CDR1 is GTSNPN, CDR2 SVGIG, per germline (reference sequence). This CDR3 has 13 amino acids.